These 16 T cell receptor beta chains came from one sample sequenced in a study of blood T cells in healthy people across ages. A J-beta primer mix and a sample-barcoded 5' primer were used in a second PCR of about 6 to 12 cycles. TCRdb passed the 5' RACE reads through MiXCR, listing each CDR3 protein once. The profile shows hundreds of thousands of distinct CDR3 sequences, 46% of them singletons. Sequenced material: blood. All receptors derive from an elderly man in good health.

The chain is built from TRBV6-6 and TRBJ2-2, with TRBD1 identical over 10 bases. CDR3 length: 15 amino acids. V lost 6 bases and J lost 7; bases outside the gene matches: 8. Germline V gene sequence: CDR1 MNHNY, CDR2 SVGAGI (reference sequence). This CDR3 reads CASRTGQGIVGELFF. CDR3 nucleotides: TGTGCCAGCAGGACGGGACAGGGGATCGTCGGGGAGCTGTTTTTT.

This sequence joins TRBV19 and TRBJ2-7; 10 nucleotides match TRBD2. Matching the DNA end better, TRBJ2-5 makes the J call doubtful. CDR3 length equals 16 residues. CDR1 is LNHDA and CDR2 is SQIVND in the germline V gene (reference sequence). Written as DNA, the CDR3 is TGTGCCAGTAGAAAGGAGCCTAGCGGGGGAGAAGAGACCCAGTACTTC. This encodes CASRKEPSGGEETQYF.

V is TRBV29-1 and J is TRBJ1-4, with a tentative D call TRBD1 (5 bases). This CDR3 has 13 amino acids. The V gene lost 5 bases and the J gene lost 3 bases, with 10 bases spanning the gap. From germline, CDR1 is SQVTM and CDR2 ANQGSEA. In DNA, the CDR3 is TGCAGCGTTAGTCAGGGAGCTAATGAAAAACTGTTTTTT. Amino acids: CSVSQGANEKLFF.

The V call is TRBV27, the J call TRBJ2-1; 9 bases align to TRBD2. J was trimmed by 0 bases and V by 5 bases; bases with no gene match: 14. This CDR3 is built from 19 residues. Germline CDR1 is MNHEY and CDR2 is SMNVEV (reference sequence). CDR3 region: CASSPLRGSGRSSYNEQFF. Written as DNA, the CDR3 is TGTGCCAGCAGTCCCCTCCGGGGTAGCGGGAGAAGCTCCTACAATGAGCAGTTCTTC.

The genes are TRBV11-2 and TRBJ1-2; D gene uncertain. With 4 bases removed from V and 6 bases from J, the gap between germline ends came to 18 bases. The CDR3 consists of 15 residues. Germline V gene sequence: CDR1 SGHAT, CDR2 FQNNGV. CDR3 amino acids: CASSSVRRKGDGYTF. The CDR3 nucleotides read TGTGCCAGCAGCTCGGTCCGACGGAAAGGAGATGGCTACACCTTC. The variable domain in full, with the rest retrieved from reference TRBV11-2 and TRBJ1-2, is EAGVAQSPRYKIIEKRQSVAFWCNPISGHATLYWYQQILGQGPKLLIQFQNNGVVDDSQLPKDRFSAERLKGVDSTLKIQPAKLEDSAVYLCASSSVRRKGDGYTFGSGTRLTVV.

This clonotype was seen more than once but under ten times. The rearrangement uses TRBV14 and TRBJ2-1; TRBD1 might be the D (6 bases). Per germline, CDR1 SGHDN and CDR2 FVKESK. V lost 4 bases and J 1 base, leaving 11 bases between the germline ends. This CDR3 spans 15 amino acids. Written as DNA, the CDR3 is TGTGCCAGCAGCCGAGGGGGAAATTCCTACAATGAGCAGTTCTTC. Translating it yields CASSRGGNSYNEQFF.

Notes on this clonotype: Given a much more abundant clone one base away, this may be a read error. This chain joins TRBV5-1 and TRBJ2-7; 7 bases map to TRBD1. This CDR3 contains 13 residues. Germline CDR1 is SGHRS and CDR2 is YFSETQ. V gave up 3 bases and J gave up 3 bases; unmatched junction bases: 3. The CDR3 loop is CASSSGTDYEQYF. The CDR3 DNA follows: TGCGCCAGCAGCTCTGGGACAGACTACGAGCAGTACTTC. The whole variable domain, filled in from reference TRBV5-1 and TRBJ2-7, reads KAGVTQTPRYLIKTRGQQVTLSCSPISGHRSVSWYQQTPGQGLQFLFEYFSETQRNKGNFPGRFSGRQFSNSRSEMNVSTLELGDSALYLCASSSGTDYEQYFGPGTRLTVT.

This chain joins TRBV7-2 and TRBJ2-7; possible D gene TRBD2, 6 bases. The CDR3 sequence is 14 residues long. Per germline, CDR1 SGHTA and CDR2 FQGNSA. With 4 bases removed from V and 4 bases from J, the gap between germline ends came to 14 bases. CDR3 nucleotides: TGTGCCAGCAGCTCAGAAGCAGGGAGGTACGAGCAGTACTTC. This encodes CASSSEAGRYEQYF.

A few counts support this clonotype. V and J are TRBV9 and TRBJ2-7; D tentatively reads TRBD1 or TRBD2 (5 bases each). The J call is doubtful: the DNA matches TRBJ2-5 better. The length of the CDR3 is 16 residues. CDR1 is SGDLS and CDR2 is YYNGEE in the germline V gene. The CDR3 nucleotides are TGTGCCAGCAGCCTCAGGCCAACTAGGGGCTCGGAGACCCAGTACTTC. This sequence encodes CASSLRPTRGSETQYF.

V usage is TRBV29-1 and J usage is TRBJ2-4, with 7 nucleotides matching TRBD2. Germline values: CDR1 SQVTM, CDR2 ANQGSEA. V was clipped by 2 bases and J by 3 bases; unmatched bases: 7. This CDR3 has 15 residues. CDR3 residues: CSVERLGRDKNIQYF. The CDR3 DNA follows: TGCAGCGTTGAAAGGTTGGGGAGGGACAAAAACATTCAGTACTTC.

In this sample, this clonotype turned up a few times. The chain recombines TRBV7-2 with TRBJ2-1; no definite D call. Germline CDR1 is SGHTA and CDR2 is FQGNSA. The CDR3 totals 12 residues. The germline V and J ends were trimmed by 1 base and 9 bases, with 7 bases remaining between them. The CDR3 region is CASSLVAVEQFF. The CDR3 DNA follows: TGTGCCAGCAGCTTAGTCGCTGTTGAGCAGTTCTTC.

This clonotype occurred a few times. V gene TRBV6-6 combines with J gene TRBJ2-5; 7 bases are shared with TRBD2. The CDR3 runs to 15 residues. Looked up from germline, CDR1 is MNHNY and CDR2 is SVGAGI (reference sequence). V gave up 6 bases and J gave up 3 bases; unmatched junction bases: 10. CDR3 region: CASRNGRLAEETQYF. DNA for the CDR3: TGTGCCAGCAGGAACGGGAGGTTGGCGGAAGAGACCCAGTACTTC.

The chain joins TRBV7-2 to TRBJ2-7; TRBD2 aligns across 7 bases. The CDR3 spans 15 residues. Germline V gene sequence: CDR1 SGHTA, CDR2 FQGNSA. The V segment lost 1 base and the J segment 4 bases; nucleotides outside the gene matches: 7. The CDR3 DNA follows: TGTGCCAGCAGCTTAGATCCGAGCGGGGTTTACGAGCAGTACTTC. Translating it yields CASSLDPSGVYEQYF.

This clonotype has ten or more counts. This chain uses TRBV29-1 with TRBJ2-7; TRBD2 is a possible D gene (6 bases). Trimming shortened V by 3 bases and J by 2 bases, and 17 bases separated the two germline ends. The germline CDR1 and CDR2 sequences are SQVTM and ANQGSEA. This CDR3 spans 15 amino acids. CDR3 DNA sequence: TGCAGCGTTGAGAGGGGTTCGCGGGGAGCCTACGAGCAGTACTTC. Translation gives CSVERGSRGAYEQYF.

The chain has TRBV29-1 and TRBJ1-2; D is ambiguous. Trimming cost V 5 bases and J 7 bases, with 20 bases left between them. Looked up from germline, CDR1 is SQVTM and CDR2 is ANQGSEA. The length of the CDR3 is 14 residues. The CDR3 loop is CSVSYVRKAPGYTF. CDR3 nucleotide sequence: TGCAGCGTTTCGTACGTAAGGAAGGCTCCTGGCTACACCTTC.

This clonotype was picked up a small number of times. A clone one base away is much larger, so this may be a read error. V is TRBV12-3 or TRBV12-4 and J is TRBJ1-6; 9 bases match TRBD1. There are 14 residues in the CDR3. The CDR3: CASSLGQGNSPPHF. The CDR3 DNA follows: TGTGCCAGCAGTTTGGGACAGGGTAATTCACCCCCCCACTTT.